This T cell receptor beta chain was sequenced for a study of T-cell reconstitution after alpha-beta-depleted transplantation in children. The V and J ends lost 5 bases and 6 bases respectively, with 7 bases between them. Germline V CDR1 and CDR2: SNHLY, FYNNEI. There are 12 residues in the CDR3. Molecular barcoding with unique molecular identifiers was used for the TCRbeta library. MiXCR, run by TCRdb on the PCR reads, gives a single entry per CDR3 protein. The sample shows approximately 500,000 distinct CDR3 sequences, more than 9% of them seen only once. This clonotype was observed many times. Its antigen is unknown. Study-wide results and limits: The authors attributed T-cell counts and diversity one year after transplant mostly to newly produced T cells. The high TCRbeta diversity at day 60 in some patients came from surviving recipient T cells and thymic progenitors. Several hundred expanded graft clones reportedly gave rise to the alpha-beta T cells present about two months after transplant.

The V call is TRBV2, the J call TRBJ2-2, with D unclear. The sequence was obtained from a child aged 2 to 15 with inherited bone marrow failure, due to receive a stem cell transplant. Source: PBMCs, taken before TCRalphabeta/CD19-depleted stem cell transplant. CDR3 region: CASSPWAGELFF. The CDR3, as DNA: TGTGCCAGCAGTCCTTGGGCCGGGGAGCTGTTTTTT.